Each of the 25 T cell receptor beta chains below was sequenced from the same sample in a study of cytomegalovirus exposure and HLA in healthy donors. With 60 Vbeta and 13 Jbeta primers, the PCR was carried out. TCRdb keeps only in-frame clones here, not all; method: immunoSEQ multiplex PCR. The table records roughly 120,000 clones, roughly 68% of them present only once. The sequenced sample consisted of PBMCs. These receptors all stem from a man aged 30 to 45 in good health and CMV-seropositive.

This CDR3 is CASSSPLAGGPSREQYF. DNA for the CDR3: TGTGCCAGCAGTTCCCCCTTAGCGGGGGGGCCTAGCAGGGAGCAGTACTTC. This chain connects TRBV28 to TRBJ2-7, with 11 nucleotides matching TRBD2. Germline V lookup: CDR1 MDHEN, CDR2 SYDVKM. This CDR3 spans 17 amino acids. V was pared by 4 bases and J by 7 bases, with 15 bases of the junction left unmatched.

The gene calls are TRBV5-6 and TRBJ2-5; TRBD1 agrees at 7 bases. The germline gives CDR1 SGHDT, CDR2 YYEEEE. CDR3 length: 14 amino acids. Losses at the gene ends were 4 bases for V and 1 base for J; bases not matched to a gene: 4. CDR3 region: CASSAQGPQETQYF. CDR3 coding DNA: TGTGCCAGCAGCGCACAGGGGCCCCAAGAGACCCAGTACTTC.

This clone turned up a few times. The rearrangement links TRBV19 to TRBJ1-1; 8 bases line up with TRBD1. CDR3 length equals 14 residues. Unmatched junction bases numbered 7, after V lost 7 bases and J lost 3 bases. The germline V gene has CDR1 LNHDA and CDR2 SQIVND (reference sequence). This CDR3 is CASTHRGGDTEAFF. Written as DNA, the CDR3 is TGTGCCAGTACCCACAGGGGGGGGGACACTGAAGCTTTCTTT. Looking up the rest from reference TRBV19 and TRBJ1-1 gives the full variable domain: DGGITQSPKYLFRKEGQNVTLSCEQNLNHDAMYWYRQDPGQGLRLIYYSQIVNDFQKGDIAEGYSVSREKKESFPLTVTSAQKNPTAFYLCASTHRGGDTEAFFGQGTRLTVV.

The rearrangement uses TRBV30 and TRBJ2-1; 8 bases match TRBD2. V lost 2 bases, J lost 3 bases, and 18 bases stayed unmatched. The length of the CDR3 is 19 residues. CDR1 is GTSNPN and CDR2 is SVGIG in the germline V gene (reference sequence). CDR3 coding DNA: TGTGCCTGGAGTCCATCCCCCGGGAGGGTGAGGTGGTACTACAATGAGCAGTTCTTC. The encoded protein is CAWSPSPGRVRWYYNEQFF.

The chain is built from TRBV30 and TRBJ1-2, with D perhaps matching TRBD1 (6 bases). There are 13 residues in the CDR3. Germline lookup yields CDR1 GTSNPN and CDR2 SVGIG (reference sequence). Trimming shortened V by 3 bases and J by 3 bases, and 11 bases separated the two germline ends. CDR3 loop: CAWSAQGYYGYTF. Here the CDR3 DNA reads TGTGCCTGGAGCGCACAGGGTTACTATGGCTACACCTTC.

In its sample, this clone was seen a few times. The CDR3 here is CASSEFGGPRVITF. In DNA, the CDR3 is TGTGCCAGCAGTGAGTTTGGGGGCCCTAGAGTAATCACCTTC. This chain links TRBV25-1 with TRBJ1-2, with D perhaps TRBD1 (6 bases). This CDR3 is built from 14 residues. V was pared by 3 bases and J by 13 bases, with 21 bases between. Germline-derived CDR1 and CDR2 are MGHDK and SYGVNS.

This chain connects TRBV19 to TRBJ2-1; 11 positions match TRBD2. With V trimmed by 3 bases and J by 6 bases, 1 base remained unmatched. CDR3 length: 14 residues. Germline-derived CDR1 and CDR2 are LNHDA and SQIVND (reference sequence). DNA of the CDR3: TGTGCCAGTAGTATCGGGACTAGCGGCAATGAGCAGTTCTTC. Translating gives CASSIGTSGNEQFF.

This clone was detected only a few times. The rearrangement joins TRBV4-1 to TRBJ2-3; TRBD2 matches 9 bases. V lost 0 bases, J lost 6 bases, and 7 bases stayed unmatched. This CDR3 comprises 16 residues. Looked up from germline, CDR1 is MGHRA and CDR2 is YSYEKL. The CDR3 protein is CASSQETSGWSDTQYF. The CDR3 DNA reads as TGCGCCAGCAGCCAAGAGACTAGCGGATGGAGCGATACGCAGTATTTT.

The J gene is TRBJ1-1, the V gene TRBV20-1, with no clear D. The germline CDR1 and CDR2 sequences are DFQATT and SNEGSKA (reference sequence). With 1 base removed from V and 9 bases from J, the gap between germline ends came to 6 bases. This CDR3 region has 10 residues. The CDR3 nucleotides are TGCAGTGCTAGAGGTCAGAAAGCTTTCTTT. Amino acids: CSARGQKAFF.

This chain uses TRBV4-2 with TRBJ2-4; 13 bases are a match to TRBD2. The CDR3 sequence is 17 residues long. Looked up from germline, CDR1 is LGHNA and CDR2 is YNFKEQ. The junction had 2 bases not matched to a gene; V was cut back by 1 base and J by 2 bases. CDR3 residues: CASSQVTSGGTKNIQYF. CDR3 nucleotides: TGTGCCAGCAGCCAAGTGACTAGCGGGGGGACCAAAAACATTCAGTACTTC.

The table lists this clone with a count of one. This rearrangement joins TRBV21-1 to TRBJ1-5. TRBV21-1 is annotated as a pseudogene. CDR3 size: 14 residues. The CDR3 nucleotides are TGTGCCAGCAGCAAAGAGGAGAGGAATCAGCCCCAGCATTTT. This encodes CASSKEERNQPQHF.

This clone was seen a few times. The chain combines TRBV25-1 with TRBJ2-1, with a weak D call TRBD1 (5 bases). Germline CDR1 and CDR2: MGHDK and SYGVNS. V lost 0 bases and J lost 7, with 16 bases in between. The CDR3 spans 16 residues. CDR3 in DNA: TGTGCCAGCAGTGAATACGCAGGGCCCCCAAGGAATGAGCAGTTCTTC. It is translated as CASSEYAGPPRNEQFF.

This clone has more than one count but fewer than ten. The chain links TRBV18 to TRBJ2-1, with 10 bases lining up with TRBD2. The CDR3 has 16 residues. Germline assignment: CDR1 KGHSH and CDR2 LQKENI. V lost 3 bases and J lost 5; bases outside the gene matches: 7. This chain's CDR3 is CASSPSSGRSHNEQFF. The CDR3 coding sequence is TGTGCCAGCTCACCCTCTAGCGGGAGATCCCACAATGAGCAGTTCTTC.

The chain is built from TRBV19 and TRBJ2-7, with 11 bases that match TRBD1. Germline trimming cut 5 bases from V and 4 bases from J; bases unmatched to any gene: 4. The germline gives CDR1 LNHDA, CDR2 SQIVND (reference sequence). This CDR3 spans 14 amino acids. CDR3 nucleotides: TGTGCCAGTAGTGGGACAGGGGGGCCATACGAGCAGTACGTC. It yields the protein CASSGTGGPYEQYV.

The chain links TRBV7-2 to TRBJ2-7, with a weak D call TRBD1 (5 bases). The CDR3 contains 15 residues. Trimming pared 5 bases from V and 3 bases from J, leaving 17 bases between. In germline, CDR1 is SGHTA, CDR2 FQGNSA. CDR3 nucleotide sequence: TGTGCCAGCAGCCCGATTCGGAAGGGGCACTACGAGCAGTACTTC. Its translation: CASSPIRKGHYEQYF.

This clone appeared a single time. This rearrangement joins TRBV27 to TRBJ2-1; a possible D gene is TRBD1 (6 bases). V was cut by 4 bases and J by 11 bases, with 15 bases left in between. CDR1 and CDR2 from the germline V gene are MNHEY and SMNVEV (reference sequence). This CDR3 is built from 13 residues. The CDR3: CASSSSRGTKQFF. The CDR3 bases are TGTGCCAGCAGTTCCAGCAGGGGAACAAAGCAGTTCTTC.

The chain has TRBV7-2 and TRBJ2-4, with D tentatively TRBD1 (6 bases). V lost 1 base and J 5 bases, leaving 9 bases between the germline ends. The CDR3 loop spans 14 amino acids. CDR1 and CDR2 from the germline V gene are SGHTA and FQGNSA. Written as DNA, the CDR3 is TGTGCCAGCAGCTTAGGTCCAGGGGAAAACATTCAGTACTTC. Translation: CASSLGPGENIQYF.

This rearrangement joins TRBV19 to TRBJ2-3, with D maybe TRBD1 (5 bases). V lost 3 bases, J lost 1 base, and 14 bases lay in between. Germline assignment: CDR1 LNHDA and CDR2 SQIVND (reference sequence). This CDR3 is built from 16 residues. CDR3 region: CASSMGSAGRTDTQYF. As DNA, the CDR3 is TGTGCCAGTAGTATGGGTTCGGCAGGGCGCACAGATACGCAGTATTTT.

This clone was detected a few times. The chain uses TRBV18 and TRBJ2-5, with unresolved D. The CDR3 has 14 residues. From germline, CDR1 is KGHSH and CDR2 LQKENI. Trimming cost V 2 bases and J 3 bases, with 10 bases left between them. The CDR3 protein is CASSPVLSEETQYF. The CDR3 region has the DNA TGTGCCAGCTCACCAGTCTTAAGCGAAGAGACCCAGTACTTC.

The CDR3 reads CASRTNELDEQFF. In DNA form, the CDR3 reads TGTGCCAGTAGGACAAACGAGTTGGATGAGCAGTTCTTC. The rearrangement uses TRBV19 and TRBJ2-1; D is unresolved. The CDR3 contains 13 residues. Per germline, CDR1 LNHDA and CDR2 SQIVND (reference sequence). V was pared by 6 bases and J by 8 bases, with 14 bases between. Using reference TRBV19 and TRBJ2-1 for the parts outside the CDR3, the full variable domain is DGGITQSPKYLFRKEGQNVTLSCEQNLNHDAMYWYRQDPGQGLRLIYYSQIVNDFQKGDIAEGYSVSREKKESFPLTVTSAQKNPTAFYLCASRTNELDEQFFGPGTRLTVL.

The chain has TRBV12-5 and TRBJ1-1; D is possibly TRBD1 (6 bases). The CDR3 extends over 16 amino acids. The germline V gene encodes CDR1 LGHNT and CDR2 FRNRAP. The V end was cut by 0 bases, the J end by 11 bases, with 22 bases between. The CDR3 sequence: CASGLVIGGGPERAFF. In nucleotides, the CDR3 is TGTGCTAGTGGTTTGGTAATAGGGGGAGGGCCCGAGAGGGCTTTCTTT.

The chain couples TRBV19 to TRBJ1-2, with D possibly matching TRBD1 (5 bases). V was trimmed by 0 bases and J by 5 bases, leaving 10 bases between them. Germline V gene sequence: CDR1 LNHDA, CDR2 SQIVND (reference sequence). This CDR3 has 14 residues. The CDR3: CASSIDRAGYGYTF. The CDR3 DNA sequence: TGTGCCAGTAGTATAGATCGGGCAGGGTATGGCTACACCTTC.

This clone has only a few counts. The V call is TRBV29-1, the J call TRBJ1-1; unclear D gene. Trimming removed 4 bases at V and 0 bases at J, with 9 bases between. CDR1 is SQVTM and CDR2 is ANQGSEA in the germline V gene. The CDR3 covers 13 residues. CDR3 nucleotides: TGCAGCGTTGTGCCCGCTATGAACACTGAAGCTTTCTTT. Translation: CSVVPAMNTEAFF.

This clone occurred once. The V gene is TRBV9, the J gene TRBJ2-7, with 7 bases aligning to TRBD1. This CDR3 comprises 15 residues. From germline, CDR1 is SGDLS and CDR2 YYNGEE. With V trimmed by 0 bases and J by 5 bases, 8 bases remained unmatched. The CDR3 sequence is CASSVADREHNEQYF. The DNA of the CDR3 is TGTGCCAGCAGCGTAGCAGACAGGGAACATAACGAGCAGTACTTC. Looking up the rest from reference TRBV9 and TRBJ2-7 gives the full variable domain: DSGVTQTPKHLITATGQRVTLRCSPRSGDLSVYWYQQSLDQGLQFLIQYYNGEERAKGNILERFSAQQFPDLHSELNLSSLELGDSALYFCASSVADREHNEQYFGPGTRLTVT.

Only a few counts were recorded for this clone. The rearrangement links TRBV9 to TRBJ2-2; maybe TRBD2 (6 bases). Trimming stripped 3 bases from V and 3 bases from J, with 18 bases between. Germline V lookup: CDR1 SGDLS, CDR2 YYNGEE. The CDR3 has 17 amino acids. The CDR3 bases are TGTGCCAGCAGCGCCCGGTGGAGGGTCTCGGACACCGGGGAGCTGTTTTTT. It encodes CASSARWRVSDTGELFF. Filled out from reference TRBV9 and TRBJ2-2, the complete variable domain reads DSGVTQTPKHLITATGQRVTLRCSPRSGDLSVYWYQQSLDQGLQFLIQYYNGEERAKGNILERFSAQQFPDLHSELNLSSLELGDSALYFCASSARWRVSDTGELFFGEGSRLTVL.